Shown below are 29 T cell receptor beta chains from a single sample sequenced in a study of TIL therapy for anti-PD-1-resistant metastatic lung cancer. Time point noted: pre-treatment sample, taken before nivolumab and TIL therapy. The tumor samples were excised metastases, mostly pleural nodules or supraclavicular lymph nodes. Sequencing used immunoSEQ v3. Clones were sequenced by immunoSEQ multiplex PCR, and TCRdb holds only the in-frame ones, with some missing. The table includes 7,000 or so clones, over 55% detected once. Specimen: tumor tissue, collected at baseline. These receptor sequences come from a person aged 25-79 years with non-small cell lung cancer.

For the CDR3, the DNA is TGTGCCAGCAGCAAGGACTACCTCAGCACAGATACGCAGTATTTT. Protein sequence: CASSKDYLSTDTQYF. The chain couples TRBV7-2 to TRBJ2-3; a weak D match, TRBD2 (6 bases). Trimming stripped 5 bases from V and 0 bases from J, with 12 bases between. Germline CDR1 SGHTA, CDR2 FQGNSA. There are 15 residues in the CDR3.

This chain joins TRBV5-1 and TRBJ2-1, with no clear D. Germline V lookup: CDR1 SGHRS, CDR2 YFSETQ. This CDR3 is built from 15 residues. Deletions cut 4 bases from V and 1 base from J, with 12 bases between. The DNA of the CDR3 is TGCGCCAGCAGCCGGGTGGGTAGTTCCTACAATGAGCAGTTCTTC. Amino acids: CASSRVGSSYNEQFF.

The chain carries TRBV7-8 and TRBJ1-6, with 8 bases matching TRBD1. After removal of 4 bases from V and 7 bases from J, the junction contained 3 bases not matched to a gene. The CDR3 is 14 amino acids. The germline V gene has CDR1 SGHVS and CDR2 FQNEAQ. The CDR3: CASSYDRGNSPLHF. CDR3 nucleotides: TGTGCCAGCAGCTACGACAGGGGCAATTCACCCCTCCACTTT.

This rearrangement joins TRBV27 to TRBJ2-7; D perhaps matches TRBD1 (5 bases). Germline-derived CDR1 and CDR2 are MNHEY and SMNVEV (reference sequence). V lost 5 bases to trimming and J lost 2 bases, with 19 bases between them. This CDR3 has 16 amino acids. The CDR3 DNA reads as TGTGCCAGCAGTCCCTCCCCGCGACGGACAACCTACGAGCAGTACTTC. Its protein product is CASSPSPRRTTYEQYF.

This rearrangement joins TRBV9 to TRBJ2-2; tentatively, D is TRBD1 or TRBD2 (5 bases each). Between the trimmed V and J ends, which lost 2 bases and 7 bases, there was a span of 15 bases. There are 15 residues in the CDR3. The germline CDR1 and CDR2 sequences are SGDLS and YYNGEE. The CDR3 region is CASSVGGLQSGELFF. In DNA, the CDR3 is TGTGCCAGCAGCGTTGGGGGTCTACAGAGCGGGGAGCTGTTTTTT. Full variable domain (rest looked up from reference TRBV9 and TRBJ2-2): DSGVTQTPKHLITATGQRVTLRCSPRSGDLSVYWYQQSLDQGLQFLIQYYNGEERAKGNILERFSAQQFPDLHSELNLSSLELGDSALYFCASSVGGLQSGELFFGEGSRLTVL.

The chain employs TRBV24-1 and TRBJ2-7; D gene unclear. This CDR3 region has 15 residues. Trimming took off 10 bases at V and 3 bases at J, with 21 bases between the two ends. CDR1 and CDR2 from the germline V gene are KGHDR and SFDVKD. CDR3 amino acids: CATGTAAAGNYEQYF. CDR3 coding DNA: TGTGCCACGGGCACTGCTGCGGCAGGAAACTACGAGCAGTACTTC.

The rearrangement links TRBV9 to TRBJ2-3; D unclear. The CDR3 spans 12 residues. V lost 0 bases and J lost 6, with 5 bases in between. Germline assignment: CDR1 SGDLS and CDR2 YYNGEE. The CDR3 DNA is TGTGCCAGCAGCGTAGGAGTGGATACGCAGTATTTT. Translation: CASSVGVDTQYF.

The CDR3 nucleotides read TGTGCCAGCAGCTTTCCCCAGACAGGCGGTAGAGAGACCCAGTACTTC. Encoded protein: CASSFPQTGGRETQYF. The J gene is TRBJ2-5, the V gene TRBV7-9; possible D gene TRBD1, 6 bases. This CDR3 has 16 residues. Per germline, CDR1 SEHNR and CDR2 FQNEAQ (reference sequence). The ends were cut back, 3 bases at V and 4 bases at J, with 18 bases in the middle.

The gene calls are TRBV7-3 and TRBJ1-2; TRBD1 is a possible D gene (6 bases). V was clipped by 0 bases and J by 6 bases, with 14 bases between them. Germline CDR1 and CDR2: SGHTA and FQGTGA. The CDR3 has 15 amino acids. CDR3 in DNA: TGTGCCAGCAGCTTAACTCACGGGGGCGCGGATGGCTACACCTTC. Protein product: CASSLTHGGADGYTF. The full variable domain, rest sourced from reference TRBV7-3 and TRBJ1-2, is GAGVSQTPSNKVTEKGKYVELRCDPISGHTALYWYRQSLGQGPEFLIYFQGTGAADDSGLPNDRFFAVRPEGSVSTLKIQRTERGDSAVYLCASSLTHGGADGYTFGSGTRLTVV.

The chain recombines TRBV19 with TRBJ1-4, with 10 bases matching TRBD1. The V gene's germline CDR1 is LNHDA and CDR2 SQIVND (reference sequence). The CDR3 contains 16 residues. The V segment lost 4 bases and the J segment 10 bases; nucleotides outside the gene matches: 12. The CDR3 coding sequence is TGTGCCAGTAGTACCGACAGACAGGGGGCTACACTAAAACTGTTTTTT. This gives the protein CASSTDRQGATLKLFF.

The chain uses TRBV6-5 and TRBJ1-5; 7 bases align to TRBD1. Looked up from germline, CDR1 is MNHEY and CDR2 is SVGAGI. J lost 3 bases, V lost 6 bases, and 8 bases had no gene match. The CDR3 runs 15 residues. The DNA for the CDR3 is TGTGCCAGCAGCCCCCAGGGGGGGGACAATCAGCCCCAGCATTTT. This translates into CASSPQGGDNQPQHF.

This clone was counted a few times. The V call is TRBV10-2, the J call TRBJ1-5; no clear D gene. This CDR3 comprises 14 residues. Germline CDR1 WSHSY, CDR2 SAAADI. Trimming removed 3 bases at V and 1 base at J, with 7 bases between. The CDR3 sequence is CASSDKSSNQPQHF. CDR3 bases: TGCGCCAGCAGTGACAAGTCCAGCAATCAGCCCCAGCATTTT.

The rearrangement joins TRBV2 to TRBJ2-1; 9 bases line up with TRBD2. This CDR3 is 15 amino acids long. V gave up 1 base and J gave up 8 bases; unmatched junction bases: 6. The V gene's germline CDR1 is SNHLY and CDR2 FYNNEI. The CDR3: CASSEEGLATHEQFF. In nucleotides, the CDR3 is TGTGCCAGCAGTGAAGAGGGACTAGCAACGCATGAGCAGTTCTTC.

The rearrangement joins TRBV5-1 to TRBJ1-1; 7 bases fit TRBD1. The CDR3 runs 14 residues. The trim removed 3 bases at V and 1 base at J, leaving 3 bases unmatched. Germline CDR1 SGHRS, CDR2 YFSETQ. The CDR3 nucleotides are TGCGCCAGCAGCTGGGGACAGCCGAACACTGAAGCTTTCTTT. Translating gives CASSWGQPNTEAFF.

The chain links TRBV11-2 to TRBJ1-3; D is unresolved. The germline CDR1 and CDR2 sequences are SGHAT and FQNNGV. Trimming removed 4 bases at V and 3 bases at J, with 16 bases between. This CDR3 is 16 amino acids long. The CDR3 bases are TGTGCCAGCAGCTCCACTGCCTCGAAGAGTGGAAACACCATATATTTT. This encodes CASSSTASKSGNTIYF.

The rearrangement joins TRBV7-9 to TRBJ1-4, with D perhaps matching TRBD1 (6 bases). Trimming shortened V by 6 bases and J by 8 bases, and 22 bases separated the two germline ends. The germline gives CDR1 SEHNR, CDR2 FQNEAQ (reference sequence). The CDR3 runs 16 residues. The chain's CDR3 is CASSSNRDMGKEKLFF. The CDR3 region has the DNA TGTGCCAGCAGTTCGAACAGGGACATGGGGAAGGAAAAACTGTTTTTT.

In its sample, this clone was seen once. The chain combines TRBV18 with TRBJ2-1; no clear D. The CDR3 sequence is 12 residues long. Per the germline V gene, CDR1 is KGHSH and CDR2 is LQKENI. Deletions cut 2 bases from V and 9 bases from J, with 8 bases between. Here the CDR3 DNA reads TGTGCCAGCTCACCAGTAGGTTCTGAGCAGTTCTTC. It specifies CASSPVGSEQFF.

CDR3 sequence: CASSSPSGRGAYEQYF. The CDR3 nucleotides are TGCGCCAGCAGTAGTCCTAGCGGGAGAGGGGCCTACGAGCAGTACTTC. The chain is built from TRBV10-2 and TRBJ2-7, with 10 bases that match TRBD2. CDR1 is WSHSY and CDR2 is SAAADI in the germline V gene. With V trimmed by 5 bases and J by 2 bases, 9 bases remained unmatched. This CDR3 is built from 16 residues.

The chain combines TRBV27 with TRBJ2-7; D possibly corresponds to TRBD1 (7 bases). The germline gives CDR1 MNHEY, CDR2 SMNVEV (reference sequence). Trimming removed 5 bases at V and 2 bases at J, with 19 bases between. CDR3 length: 16 residues. CDR3 bases: TGTGCCAGCAGTACGGGCATCGGAGGGGGCACCTACGAGCAGTACTTC. As protein: CASSTGIGGGTYEQYF.

The V call is TRBV5-1, the J call TRBJ2-1; D not certain. The V and J ends lost 4 bases and 7 bases respectively, with 15 bases between them. Germline CDR1 reads SGHRS; CDR2 reads YFSETQ. This CDR3 is built from 14 residues. CDR3 residues: CASSSTDPRNEQFF. As DNA, the CDR3 is TGCGCCAGCAGCAGTACAGACCCAAGGAATGAGCAGTTCTTC.

The rearrangement uses TRBV6-5 and TRBJ2-4; TRBD2 aligns across 7 bases. V was pared by 7 bases and J by 7 bases, with 10 bases of the junction left unmatched. Germline assignment: CDR1 MNHEY and CDR2 SVGAGI. This CDR3 spans 14 amino acids. The CDR3 DNA follows: TGTGCCAGCAAGGGGACCGCGGGAGAGAACATTCAGTACTTC. As protein: CASKGTAGENIQYF.

This clone was picked up a small number of times. The chain uses TRBV29-1 and TRBJ2-1; 7 bases match TRBD2. CDR3 length: 13 amino acids. Germline lookup yields CDR1 SQVTM and CDR2 ANQGSEA. Trimming took 6 bases from V and 3 from J; bases not matched to a gene: 5. The CDR3 DNA reads TGCAGCGTGACACGGACTAGCTACAATGAGCAGTTCTTC. Translated, it gives CSVTRTSYNEQFF.

The chain combines TRBV18 with TRBJ2-1; no clear D. V gave up 3 bases and J gave up 0 bases, with 9 bases separating them. This CDR3 is 15 amino acids long. Germline assignment: CDR1 KGHSH and CDR2 LQKENI. The DNA for the CDR3 is TGTGCCAGCTCACCTCCTAGTAGCTCCTACAATGAGCAGTTCTTC. This codes for CASSPPSSSYNEQFF.

V gene TRBV29-1 combines with J gene TRBJ2-5; TRBD2 might be the D (5 bases). Per germline, CDR1 SQVTM and CDR2 ANQGSEA. V lost 4 bases and J 5 bases, leaving 14 bases between the germline ends. This CDR3 is built from 13 residues. The CDR3 loop is CSVGPGSLETQYF. The CDR3 DNA reads as TGCAGCGTTGGGCCGGGGAGTTTGGAGACCCAGTACTTC.

The chain has TRBV12-3 or TRBV12-4 and TRBJ1-1; D is perhaps TRBD1 (5 bases). The CDR3 spans 11 residues. V lost 5 bases to trimming and J lost 5 bases, with 6 bases between them. The CDR3 DNA is TGTGCCAGCAGTGCAGGGACTGAAGCTTTCTTT. Translation gives CASSAGTEAFF.

The rearrangement uses TRBV2 and TRBJ2-7; D gene ambiguous. Per the germline V gene, CDR1 is SNHLY and CDR2 is FYNNEI. This CDR3 contains 11 residues. V was shortened by 6 bases and J by 8 bases, with 11 bases between the two germline ends. The CDR3 coding sequence is TGTGCCAGCAGACAAACCGGGCAGCAGTACTTC. Protein: CASRQTGQQYF.

The rearrangement joins TRBV10-3 to TRBJ1-5; no clear D. The CDR3 length is 12 residues. Germline lookup yields CDR1 ENHRY and CDR2 SYGVKD. V was pared by 3 bases and J by 7 bases, with 7 bases between. The CDR3 coding sequence is TGTGCCATCAGTGACGTGGGCCAGCCCCAGCATTTT. Amino acid sequence: CAISDVGQPQHF.

The gene calls are TRBV11-2 and TRBJ2-3, with D possibly being TRBD2 (7 bases). The CDR3 length is 14 residues. The ends were cut back, 1 base at V and 6 bases at J, with 11 bases in the middle. Per the germline V gene, CDR1 is SGHAT and CDR2 is FQNNGV. The DNA of the CDR3 is TGTGCCAGCAGCTTAGGGGGGGGCTGGGATACGCAGTATTTT. Protein sequence: CASSLGGGWDTQYF.

The chain has TRBV11-3 and TRBJ1-6; D possibly corresponds to TRBD1 (5 bases). V shed 1 base and J shed 12 bases, with 10 bases lying between them. The CDR3 length is 13 residues. Germline V lookup: CDR1 SGHNT, CDR2 YENEEA. CDR3 region: CASSLGGGRPLHF. The CDR3 DNA reads TGTGCCAGCAGCTTAGGTGGGGGGAGACCCCTCCACTTT.